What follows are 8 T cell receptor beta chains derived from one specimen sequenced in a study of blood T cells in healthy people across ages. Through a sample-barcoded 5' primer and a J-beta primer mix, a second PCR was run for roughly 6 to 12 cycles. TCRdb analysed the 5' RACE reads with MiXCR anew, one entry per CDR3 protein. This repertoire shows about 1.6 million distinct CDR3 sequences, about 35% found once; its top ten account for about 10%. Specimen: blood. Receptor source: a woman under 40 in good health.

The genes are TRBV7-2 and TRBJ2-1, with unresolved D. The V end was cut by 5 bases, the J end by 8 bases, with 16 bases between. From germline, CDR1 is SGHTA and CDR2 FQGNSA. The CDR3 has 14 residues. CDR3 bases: TGTGCCAGCAGCCCCGGCCCCGCGTACCATGAGCAGTTCTTC. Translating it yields CASSPGPAYHEQFF.

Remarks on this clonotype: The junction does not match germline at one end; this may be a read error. In DNA form, the CDR3 reads TGTGCCGGCAGCTTCCACGGGGAGACCCAGTACTTC. This sequence encodes CAGSFHGETQYF. The chain uses TRBV3-1 and TRBJ2-5, with no clear D. The CDR3 loop spans 12 amino acids. In germline, CDR1 is LGHDT, CDR2 YNNKEL (reference sequence).

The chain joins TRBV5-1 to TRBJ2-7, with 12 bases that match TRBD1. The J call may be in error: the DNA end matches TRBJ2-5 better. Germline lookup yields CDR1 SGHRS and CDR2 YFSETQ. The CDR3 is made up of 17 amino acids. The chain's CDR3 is CASRHGTGGIGGETQYF. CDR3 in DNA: TGCGCCAGCAGACACGGGACAGGGGGCATAGGAGGGGAGACCCAGTACTTC.

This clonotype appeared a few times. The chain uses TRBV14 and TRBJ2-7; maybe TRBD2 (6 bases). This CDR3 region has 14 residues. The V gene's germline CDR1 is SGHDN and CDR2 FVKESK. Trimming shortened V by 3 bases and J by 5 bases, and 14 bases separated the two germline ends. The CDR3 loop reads CASSQGGSSHEQYF. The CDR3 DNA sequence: TGTGCCAGCAGCCAGGGGGGTTCTTCCCACGAGCAGTACTTC.

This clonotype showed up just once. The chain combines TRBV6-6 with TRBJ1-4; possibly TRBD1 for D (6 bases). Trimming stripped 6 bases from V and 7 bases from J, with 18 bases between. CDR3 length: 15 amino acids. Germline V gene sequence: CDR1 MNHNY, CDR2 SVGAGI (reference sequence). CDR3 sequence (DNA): TGTGCCAGCAGCTTTACTAAGGGGGTCGTTGAAAAACTGTTTTTT. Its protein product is CASSFTKGVVEKLFF.

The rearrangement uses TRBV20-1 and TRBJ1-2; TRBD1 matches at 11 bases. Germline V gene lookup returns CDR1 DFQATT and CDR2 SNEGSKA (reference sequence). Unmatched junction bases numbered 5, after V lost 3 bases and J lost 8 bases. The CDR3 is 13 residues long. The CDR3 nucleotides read TGCAGTGCTAGTGGACAGGGGGCGCGAGGCTACACCTTC. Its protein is CSASGQGARGYTF.

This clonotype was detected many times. CDR3 loop: CSVGREDRETQYF. The CDR3 DNA reads as TGCAGCGTTGGACGGGAGGACCGAGAGACCCAGTACTTC. The rearrangement links TRBV29-1 to TRBJ2-5; 7 bases align to TRBD2. This CDR3 has 13 amino acids. The V segment lost 4 bases and the J segment 4 bases; nucleotides outside the gene matches: 6. Germline-derived CDR1 and CDR2 are SQVTM and ANQGSEA.

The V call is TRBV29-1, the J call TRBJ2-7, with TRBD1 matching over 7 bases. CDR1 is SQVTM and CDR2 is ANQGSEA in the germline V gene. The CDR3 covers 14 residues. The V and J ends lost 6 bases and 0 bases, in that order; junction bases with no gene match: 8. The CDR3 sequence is CSVQPGQISYEQYF. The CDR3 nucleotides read TGCAGCGTCCAACCGGGACAGATCTCCTACGAGCAGTACTTC.